This passage covers 30 T cell receptor beta chains from one sample sequenced in a study of T cells in Graves' hyperthyroidism and ophthalmopathy. Amplification yielded TCR beta CDR3 regions, with RNA transcripts as the source. The HTBI primer set served for first-round RT-PCR of the TCR CDR3. In TCRdb, the multiplex PCR reads were re-called with MiXCR into one record per CDR3 protein. The repertoire consists of hundreds of thousands of distinct CDR3 sequences, with 15% to 20% occurring once and the leading ten covering 3.5% to 4%. The sample comprised blood. The origin of the receptors is a woman in her thirties with Graves' hyperthyroidism.

This clonotype has only a few counts. The rearrangement joins TRBV27 to TRBJ1-3, with TRBD1 as a possible D gene (6 bases). Germline V CDR1 and CDR2: MNHEY, SMNVEV (reference sequence). V was pared by 5 bases and J by 3 bases, with 11 bases between. The CDR3 runs to 14 residues. CDR3 in amino acids: CASSPQGYGNTIYF. CDR3 nucleotides: TGTGCCAGCAGTCCACAGGGTTATGGAAACACCATATATTTT.

The CDR3 region has the DNA TGTGCCAGCAGCTTTTTTAGTAGGACCGGGGAGCTGTTTTTT. It codes for CASSFFSRTGELFF. This chain connects TRBV11-2 to TRBJ2-2; D is undetermined. The CDR3 totals 14 residues. Germline V gives CDR1 SGHAT, CDR2 FQNNGV. The V end lost 3 bases, the J end lost 5 bases, and 10 bases lay between the germline ends.

This clonotype was found many times. J is TRBJ2-7 and V is TRBV6-2 or TRBV6-3; 9 nucleotides line up with TRBD1. The CDR3 has 14 amino acids. The germline V gene encodes CDR1 MNHEY and CDR2 SVGEGT. Trimming removed 6 bases from V and 5 bases from J; junction bases left unmatched: 8. CDR3 in amino acids: CASSIGQGMNEQYF. CDR3 coding DNA: TGTGCCAGCAGCATCGGACAGGGGATGAACGAGCAGTACTTC.

This clonotype was seen a few times. The V call is TRBV4-1, the J call TRBJ2-7; TRBD1 aligns across 7 bases. CDR1 MGHRA and CDR2 YSYEKL come from the germline V gene. The CDR3 consists of 15 residues. V was pared by 0 bases and J by 6 bases, with 8 bases of the junction left unmatched. The CDR3, as DNA: TGCGCCAGCAGCCAAGATACAGGGGAATTAGGCGAGCAGTACTTC. Its protein is CASSQDTGELGEQYF.

The V call is TRBV5-1, the J call TRBJ2-1; 8 nucleotides align to TRBD2. The CDR3 loop spans 14 amino acids. Germline V CDR1 and CDR2: SGHRS, YFSETQ. Trimming at V came to 0 bases and at J to 7 bases, leaving 3 bases not matched to a gene. The CDR3 region is CASSLDSGTNEQFF. CDR3 in DNA: TGCGCCAGCAGCTTGGATAGCGGGACTAATGAGCAGTTCTTC.

V and J are TRBV20-1 and TRBJ2-7; unclear D gene. The CDR3 length is 14 residues. Germline CDR1 is DFQATT and CDR2 is SNEGSKA (reference sequence). V lost 0 bases, J lost 2 bases, and 11 bases lay in between. CDR3 coding DNA: TGCAGTGCTAGAGATCCGATTTTAGCCTACGAGCAGTACTTC. Translating it yields CSARDPILAYEQYF.

This clonotype was seen a few times. V is TRBV20-1 and J is TRBJ2-3; D remains unclear. The CDR3 covers 11 residues. Per germline, CDR1 DFQATT and CDR2 SNEGSKA (reference sequence). V was clipped by 6 bases and J by 4 bases, with 8 bases between them. The DNA for the CDR3 is TGCAGTGCCTTGTTTGCAGATACGCAGTATTTT. Protein: CSALFADTQYF.

The sample holds a few counts of this clonotype. V is TRBV5-1 and J is TRBJ2-1; tentatively, D is TRBD1 or TRBD2 (5 bases each). CDR1 is SGHRS, CDR2 YFSETQ, per germline. Trimming removed 7 bases at V and 0 bases at J, with 20 bases between. CDR3 length equals 17 residues. The CDR3, as DNA: TGCGCCAGCGCCCTTTTCGGGGCCCCGAGCTCCTACAATGAGCAGTTCTTC. It yields the protein CASALFGAPSSYNEQFF.

This clonotype showed up many times. The chain carries TRBV28 and TRBJ2-1; TRBD2 agrees at 9 bases. Germline-derived CDR1 and CDR2 are MDHEN and SYDVKM. There are 15 residues in the CDR3. The V and J ends lost 2 bases and 13 bases, in that order; junction bases with no gene match: 12. CDR3 coding DNA: TGTGCCAGCAGTTTAAGAGGATTAGCGGGAGAAGGCCAGTTCTTC. Its protein product is CASSLRGLAGEGQFF. The whole variable domain, remainder taken from reference TRBV28 and TRBJ2-1, is DVKVTQSSRYLVKRTGEKVFLECVQDMDHENMFWYRQDPGLGLRLIYFSYDVKMKEKGDIPEGYSVSREKKERFSLILESASTNQTSMYLCASSLRGLAGEGQFFGPGTRLTVL.

This clonotype occurred many times. The chain joins TRBV7-9 to TRBJ2-5; no clear D. Germline loops: CDR1 SEHNR, CDR2 FQNEAQ (reference sequence). V dropped 5 bases and J dropped 5 bases, with 15 bases sitting between them. This CDR3 contains 14 residues. DNA for the CDR3: TGTGCCAGCAGCCCTTTAAGCGTATCGGAGACCCAGTACTTC. Its protein product is CASSPLSVSETQYF. The variable domain in full, completed from reference TRBV7-9 and TRBJ2-5, reads DTGVSQNPRHKITKRGQNVTFRCDPISEHNRLYWYRQTLGQGPEFLTYFQNEAQLEKSRLLSDRFSAERPKGSFSTLEIQRTEQGDSAMYLCASSPLSVSETQYFGPGTRLLVL.

The gene calls are TRBV11-2 and TRBJ2-5, with D uncertain. The CDR3 is 16 residues long. Trimming took 2 bases from V and 5 from J, leaving 18 bases between them. Germline V gene lookup returns CDR1 SGHAT and CDR2 FQNNGV. CDR3: CASSLTFGPNSETQYF. In nucleotides, the CDR3 is TGTGCCAGCAGCTTAACTTTCGGGCCCAATTCCGAGACCCAGTACTTC.

This clonotype was seen a few times. The V call is TRBV28, the J call TRBJ2-2; 12 bases agree with TRBD2. The CDR3 is 15 amino acids. Germline CDR1 is MDHEN and CDR2 is SYDVKM. After removal of 9 bases from V and 6 bases from J, the junction contained 8 bases not matched to a gene. The CDR3 reads CASSGGLAGPGELFF. The CDR3 DNA follows: TGTGCCAGTTCCGGCGGACTAGCGGGACCCGGGGAGCTGTTTTTT.

This clonotype was observed at least ten times. V is TRBV28 and J is TRBJ1-6; 9 bases map to TRBD1. This CDR3 is built from 15 residues. Germline CDR1 reads MDHEN; CDR2 reads SYDVKM. V dropped 6 bases and J dropped 10; count of bases not matched to a gene: 10. This chain's CDR3 is CASRGRGQGRSPLHF. As DNA, the CDR3 is TGTGCCAGCAGGGGCCGCGGACAGGGGCGGTCACCCCTCCACTTT.

Only one count was recorded for this clonotype. This may be a read error, as it is one base from a much larger clone. V usage is TRBV30 and J usage is TRBJ2-5; D is tentatively TRBD1 or TRBD2 (5 bases each). Germline V gene lookup returns CDR1 GTSNPN and CDR2 SVGIG (reference sequence). The CDR3 spans 14 residues. The CDR3 DNA reads TGTACCTGGAGCGAGATGGGACCCCAGGAGACCCAGTACTTC. Translation: CTWSEMGPQETQYF.

A few counts support this clonotype. J is TRBJ1-3 and V is TRBV11-2; D is unclear. CDR1 is SGHAT and CDR2 is FQNNGV in the germline V gene. V dropped 4 bases and J dropped 3 bases, with 16 bases sitting between them. The CDR3 totals 16 residues. The CDR3 DNA is TGTGCCAGCAGCTCCGGGCCCGTGGGTGTTGGAAACACCATATATTTT. Translated, it gives CASSSGPVGVGNTIYF.

The table lists this clonotype with many counts. This chain joins TRBV20-1 and TRBJ2-7; D call uncertain. This CDR3 region has 13 residues. The V end lost 4 bases, the J end lost 2 bases, and 12 bases lay between the germline ends. Germline CDR1 and CDR2: DFQATT and SNEGSKA (reference sequence). The CDR3: CSATTLGTYEQYF. As DNA, the CDR3 is TGCAGTGCTACGACTCTGGGCACCTACGAGCAGTACTTC.

This clonotype was counted many times. The V gene is TRBV3-1, the J gene TRBJ1-2; unclear D gene. This CDR3 region has 15 residues. V lost 0 bases and J lost 4, with 12 bases in between. Looked up from germline, CDR1 is LGHDT and CDR2 is YNNKEL (reference sequence). CDR3 coding DNA: TGTGCCAGCAGCCAAGATTTAGGGTACGGCTATGGCTACACCTTC. The encoded protein is CASSQDLGYGYGYTF. Full variable domain (missing parts from reference TRBV3-1 and TRBJ1-2): DTAVSQTPKYLVTQMGNDKSIKCEQNLGHDTMYWYKQDSKKFLKIMFSYNNKELIINETVPNRFSPKSPDKAHLNLHINSLELGDSAVYFCASSQDLGYGYGYTFGSGTRLTVV.

As for this clonotype: This may come from a read error, since a much larger clone is one base off. This chain links TRBV28 with TRBJ2-3; D unresolved. The V gene's germline CDR1 is MDHEN and CDR2 SYDVKM. This CDR3 contains 15 residues. The V end was cut by 5 bases, the J end by 2 bases, with 14 bases between. The CDR3 sequence is CASSPDLVDTDTQYF. CDR3 DNA: TGTGCCAGCAGTCCCGACCTCGTGGACACAGATACGCAGTATTTT.

This clonotype was recorded at least ten times. The V gene is TRBV28, the J gene TRBJ1-1; TRBD1 is a possible D gene (6 bases). Trimming removed 5 bases from V and 8 bases from J, with 12 bases in between. Germline V gene sequence: CDR1 MDHEN, CDR2 SYDVKM. The CDR3 sequence is 12 residues long. CDR3 residues: CASSDLQGEAFF. CDR3 bases: TGTGCCAGCAGTGACCTACAGGGCGAAGCTTTCTTT.

Ten or more counts support this clonotype. This chain links TRBV28 with TRBJ1-1; TRBD1 aligns across 9 bases. The J segment lost 5 bases and the V segment lost 5 bases, leaving 6 bases of the junction unmatched. Looked up from germline, CDR1 is MDHEN and CDR2 is SYDVKM. The CDR3 consists of 14 residues. CDR3 coding DNA: TGTGCCAGCAGTGAAGGACAGGGGTGGACTGAAGCTTTCTTT. It encodes CASSEGQGWTEAFF.

The V call is TRBV20-1, the J call TRBJ2-1; D possibly uses TRBD1 or TRBD2 (5 bases each). This CDR3 comprises 12 residues. CDR1 is DFQATT, CDR2 SNEGSKA, per germline (reference sequence). V lost 6 bases and J 10 bases, leaving 16 bases between the germline ends. CDR3 in DNA: TGCAGTGCCCCGTGGGGGATTGGCGAGCAGTTCTTC. It codes for CSAPWGIGEQFF.

This clonotype was detected many times. This rearrangement joins TRBV30 to TRBJ1-2; no clear D. Germline V gives CDR1 GTSNPN, CDR2 SVGIG (reference sequence). V was cut by 3 bases and J by 7 bases, with 15 bases left in between. The length of the CDR3 is 13 residues. The CDR3 region has the DNA TGTGCCTGGAGCCGAAACAAATGGATTGGCTACACCTTC. It is translated as CAWSRNKWIGYTF.

V usage is TRBV20-1 and J usage is TRBJ2-3; TRBD2 matches 8 bases. From germline, CDR1 is DFQATT and CDR2 SNEGSKA (reference sequence). V shed 4 bases and J 2 bases; nucleotides not matched to a gene: 11. This CDR3 has 16 amino acids. The CDR3 is CSANPDTSGFTDTQYF. CDR3 DNA sequence: TGCAGTGCTAATCCCGATACTAGCGGCTTCACAGATACGCAGTATTTT.

This clonotype appeared a single time. The chain recombines TRBV4-2 with TRBJ2-7; 12 bases align to TRBD2. The CDR3 extends over 16 amino acids. CDR1 and CDR2 (germline): LGHNA, YNFKEQ. V lost 0 bases to trimming and J lost 6 bases; unmatched junction nucleotides: 6. CDR3: CASSQELTSGSGEQYF. CDR3 nucleotide sequence: TGTGCCAGCAGCCAAGAATTGACTAGCGGGAGTGGCGAGCAGTACTTC.

The table lists this clonotype with a few counts. The CDR3 nucleotides are TGTGCCGGAACAGGGGAATTTAATGAAAAACTGTTTTTT. Translation: CAGTGEFNEKLFF. This chain joins TRBV30 and TRBJ1-4; TRBD1 aligns across 7 bases. CDR1 is GTSNPN, CDR2 SVGIG, per germline (reference sequence). V lost 8 bases to trimming and J lost 4 bases; unmatched junction nucleotides: 7. The CDR3 consists of 13 residues.

This clonotype was counted at least ten times. The J gene is TRBJ1-1, the V gene TRBV28, with a tentative D call TRBD1 (5 bases). V lost 10 bases and J 3 bases, leaving 12 bases between the germline ends. Per the germline V gene, CDR1 is MDHEN and CDR2 is SYDVKM. The CDR3 runs to 12 residues. CDR3 nucleotide sequence: TGTGCCACCGGGGGGGTGGACACTGAAGCTTTCTTT. This gives the protein CATGGVDTEAFF.

This clonotype was observed a handful of times. The V and J genes are TRBV19 and TRBJ2-7, with D possibly matching TRBD2 (5 bases). The V gene's germline CDR1 is LNHDA and CDR2 SQIVND (reference sequence). The CDR3 has 15 amino acids. V lost 3 bases, J lost 4 bases, and 16 bases lay in between. This chain's CDR3 is CASSISQRPPYEQYF. CDR3 nucleotides: TGTGCCAGTAGTATTTCCCAGCGGCCACCATACGAGCAGTACTTC.

This clonotype was detected only a few times. The J gene is TRBJ2-5, the V gene TRBV4-2, with 9 nucleotides matching TRBD2. The CDR3 is 17 amino acids. The germline V gene encodes CDR1 LGHNA and CDR2 YNFKEQ. J lost 4 bases, V lost 0 bases, and 9 bases had no gene match. The DNA of the CDR3 is TGTGCCAGCAGCCAAGATCTCACCGGGACTAGCAGAGAGACCCAGTACTTC. Translation: CASSQDLTGTSRETQYF.

This clonotype was observed many times. This sequence joins TRBV11-2 and TRBJ2-7; TRBD1 aligns across 11 bases. V dropped 5 bases and J dropped 6; count of bases not matched to a gene: 6. The germline CDR1 and CDR2 sequences are SGHAT and FQNNGV. The CDR3 spans 14 residues. The CDR3 DNA reads as TGTGCCAGCAGCCTGGGACAGGGGGTCGGCGAGCAGTACTTC. Translating it yields CASSLGQGVGEQYF.

This clonotype was recorded at least ten times. The chain employs TRBV6-2 or TRBV6-3 and TRBJ2-7; no clear D. Trimming cost V 8 bases and J 0 bases, with 8 bases left between them. Germline CDR1 reads MNHEY; CDR2 reads SVGEGT. The CDR3 has 12 amino acids. The CDR3 sequence: CASGQSSYEQYF. The CDR3 DNA is TGTGCCAGCGGTCAGAGCTCCTACGAGCAGTACTTC.